This T cell receptor beta chain appears in the sequencing data of a study of blood T cell repertoires in COVID-19. V shed 4 bases, J shed 2 bases, and the junction held 2 bases outside the gene matches. CDR1 and CDR2 (germline): SGHNT, YYREEE (reference sequence). This CDR3 is built from 13 residues. Data came from immunoSEQ multiplex PCR; TCRdb stores just in-frame clones and leaves some out. The table includes tens of thousands of clones, 80% detected once. This clone turned up a few times. The chain is built from TRBV5-4 and TRBJ1-2; 7 bases align to TRBD1. The source of this sequence is a woman aged 70-85 years with acute or convalescent COVID-19. Material for sequencing was peripheral blood. CDR3 loop: CASSGGQNYGYTF. Here the CDR3 DNA reads TGTGCCAGCAGCGGGGGACAGAACTATGGCTACACCTTC. The whole variable domain, filled in from reference TRBV5-4 and TRBJ1-2, reads ETGVTQSPTHLIKTRGQQVTLRCSSQSGHNTVSWYQQALGQGPQFIFQYYREEENGRGNFPPRFSGLQFPNYSSELNVNALELDDSALYLCASSGGQNYGYTFGSGTRLTVV.